Listed below are T cell receptor beta chains from one sample, sequenced in a study of patients and donors after allogeneic stem cell transplantation. TCRdb independently ran MiXCR on the RT-PCR reads; one entry per CDR3 protein. Of some 60,000 distinct CDR3 sequences listed, about 14% are singletons. Sequencing input: blood, either unsorted or a sorted T cell fraction (not recorded which). Receptors were obtained from a human donor who was either an allogeneic HSCT recipient or a stem cell or donor lymphocyte infusion donor (not recorded which). It is not recorded whose cells these are; they may come from a transplant donor. The CDR3 runs from the conserved cysteine through the conserved F or W. A D gene is named only where the DNA matches it firmly. Part of the rows lack a size; the others show once, few, many or a class for expanded clones.

V: TRBV11-3; D: .; J: TRBJ1-1; size: .; DNA: TGTGCCAGCAGCCAAGAGGGAAACACTGAAGCTTTCTTT; CDR3: CASSQEGNTEAFF
V: TRBV10-3; D: .; J: TRBJ2-7; size: few; DNA: TGTGCCATCAGTGGGGGCGACCACTACGAGCAGTACTTC; CDR3: CAISGGDHYEQYF
V: TRBV29-1; D: .; J: TRBJ2-7; size: .; DNA: TGCAGCGTTGACAGCACCAGCTCCTACGAGCAGTACTTC; CDR3: CSVDSTSSYEQYF
V: TRBV7-2; D: .; J: TRBJ1-6; size: few; DNA: TGTGCCAGCAGCTTAGGTTCCCGGTCACCCCTCCACTTT; CDR3: CASSLGSRSPLHF
V: TRBV15; D: .; J: TRBJ1-3; size: many; DNA: TGTGCCACCAGCAGAGAAGCGGGGGCGCAAAACACCATATATTTT; CDR3: CATSREAGAQNTIYF
V: TRBV27; D: .; J: TRBJ1-1; size: many; DNA: TGTGCCAGCGGCGGTGGAGAACTGAACACTGAAGCTTTCTTT; CDR3: CASGGGELNTEAFF
V: TRBV19; D: .; J: TRBJ2-1; size: .; DNA: TGTGCCAGTAGGCCTCGGGGATCCTACAATGAGCAGTTCTTC; CDR3: CASRPRGSYNEQFF
V: TRBV19; D: .; J: TRBJ2-1; size: many; DNA: TGTGCCAGTAGTACAGAGGTATCCCGAGAGCAGTTCTTC; CDR3: CASSTEVSREQFF
V: TRBV3-1; D: .; J: TRBJ1-1; size: many; DNA: TGTGCCAGCAGCTCCTCGGGGGAGAGGGACACTGAAGCTTTCTTT; CDR3: CASSSSGERDTEAFF
V: TRBV10-3; D: .; J: TRBJ1-1; size: many; DNA: TGTGCCATCACAAGCTACAGGAACACTGAAGCTTTCTTT; CDR3: CAITSYRNTEAFF
V: TRBV6-5; D: .; J: TRBJ2-1; size: .; DNA: TGTGCCAGCAGTTACGACCCGGTTTACAATGAGCAGTTCTTC; CDR3: CASSYDPVYNEQFF
V: TRBV19; D: TRBD2; J: TRBJ2-3; size: .; DNA: TGTGCCACCAGACTAGCGGCTAGCGATACGCAGTATTTT; CDR3: CATRLAASDTQYF
V: TRBV20-1; D: .; J: TRBJ2-7; size: .; DNA: TGCAGTGCTAGACTAGGACAGTGGGGATCCTACGAGCAGTACTTC; CDR3: CSARLGQWGSYEQYF
V: TRBV14; D: TRBD1; J: TRBJ2-1; size: few; DNA: TGTGCCAGCAGCCGACCGGGACAGGGGGCTGGGTACAATGAGCAGTTCTTC; CDR3: CASSRPGQGAGYNEQFF
V: TRBV7-6; D: .; J: TRBJ1-1; size: many; DNA: TGTGCCAGCAGCTTTTACGGTGAGGACACTGAAGCTTTCTTT; CDR3: CASSFYGEDTEAFF
V: TRBV19; D: .; J: TRBJ2-1; size: many; DNA: TGTGCCAGTAGTATGGCTCCTCCCAGTGAGCAGTTCTTC; CDR3: CASSMAPPSEQFF
V: TRBV2; D: .; J: TRBJ2-3; size: once; DNA: TGTGCCAGCAGTGAAGGGAGTGCCGGGACGGTACATCTAGATACGCAGTATTTT; CDR3: CASSEGSAGTVHLDTQYF
V: TRBV12-3/TRBV12-4; D: TRBD1; J: TRBJ2-7; size: few; DNA: TGTGCCAGCAGTTCCGGGACAGCCTCCTACGAGCAGTACTTC; CDR3: CASSSGTASYEQYF
V: TRBV4-1; D: TRBD1; J: TRBJ2-7; size: .; DNA: TGCGCCAGCAGCCTCCGGGACAGGGACTCCTACGAGCAGTACTTC; CDR3: CASSLRDRDSYEQYF
V: TRBV29-1; D: .; J: TRBJ1-3; size: many; DNA: TGCAGCGTTGCTCGTGGCTCTGGAAACACCATATATTTT; CDR3: CSVARGSGNTIYF
V: TRBV13; D: .; J: TRBJ1-5; size: few; DNA: TGTGCCAGCAGCTTAGCCCGGGGTCAGCCCCAGCATTTT; CDR3: CASSLARGQPQHF
V: TRBV5-6; D: .; J: TRBJ1-2; size: many; DNA: TGTGCCAGCAGCTTGGATCCATCCCGAAATCCGAGGTACCCGTATGGCTACACCTTC; CDR3: CASSLDPSRNPRYPYGYTF
V: TRBV7-2; D: TRBD1; J: TRBJ1-5; size: few; DNA: TGTGCCAGCAGCTTAGGACAGGGCGGTCAGCCCCAGCATTTT; CDR3: CASSLGQGGQPQHF
V: TRBV12-3/TRBV12-4; D: .; J: TRBJ1-3; size: many; DNA: TGTGCCAGCAGCGGGTCTTCTCTGCGTCTAGCTACTGGAAACACCATATATTTT; CDR3: CASSGSSLRLATGNTIYF
V: TRBV7-9; D: .; J: TRBJ2-3; size: many; DNA: TGTGCCAGCAGCCGCAGGAGCCCCCCCACAGATACGCAGTATTTT; CDR3: CASSRRSPPTDTQYF
V: TRBV4-2; D: TRBD2; J: TRBJ2-1; size: .; DNA: TGTGCCAGCAGCCAAGAATCCAGCGGGAGGGGTTGGGATGAGCAGTTCTTC; CDR3: CASSQESSGRGWDEQFF
V: TRBV11-3; D: .; J: TRBJ2-1; size: many; DNA: TGTGCCAGCAGCTTAAGGTATAGCTCCTACAATGAGCAGTTCTTC; CDR3: CASSLRYSSYNEQFF
V: TRBV20-1; D: TRBD2; J: TRBJ2-1; size: few; DNA: TGCAGTGCTAGAGACCCTGCCCGGGGACTAGCGGGATTAAGCTCCTACAATGAGCAGTTCTTC; CDR3: CSARDPARGLAGLSSYNEQFF
V: TRBV15; D: .; J: TRBJ2-7; size: few; DNA: TGTGCCACCAGCAGAGAGGTGGGAGACTCCTACGAGCAGTACTTC; CDR3: CATSREVGDSYEQYF
V: TRBV6-5; D: .; J: TRBJ1-4; size: once; DNA: TGTGCCAGCAGTCCTAAGGGAACAGAGCCAACTAATGAAAAACTGTTTTTT; CDR3: CASSPKGTEPTNEKLFF
V: TRBV2; D: .; J: TRBJ2-3; size: .; DNA: TGTGCCAGCAGTCTCGGAGGGGCCAGCACAGATACGCAGTATTTT; CDR3: CASSLGGASTDTQYF
V: TRBV19; D: .; J: TRBJ2-7; size: .; DNA: TGTGCCAGTAGTATAGATCGGGCCTACGAGCAGTACTTC; CDR3: CASSIDRAYEQYF
V: TRBV20-1; D: .; J: TRBJ2-1; size: .; DNA: TGCAGTGCTTCCGATAGACCGATCCGGGAGCAGTTCTTC; CDR3: CSASDRPIREQFF
V: TRBV27; D: .; J: TRBJ2-1; size: .; DNA: TGTGCCAGCAGTTCTCCGGAGGATGAGCAGTTCTTC; CDR3: CASSSPEDEQFF
V: TRBV12-3/TRBV12-4; D: .; J: TRBJ2-7; size: .; DNA: TGTGCCAGCAGTCACCTAGACAGTTTCTACGAGCAGTACTTC; CDR3: CASSHLDSFYEQYF
V: TRBV10-3; D: TRBD2; J: TRBJ2-5; size: few; DNA: TGTGCCATCAGTGCGTCGACTAGCGGGAGAGAAGAGACCCAGTACTTC; CDR3: CAISASTSGREETQYF
V: TRBV20-1; D: TRBD2; J: TRBJ2-3; size: few; DNA: TGCAGTGCTAGAGAATTTACTAGCGGGAGTGTGACAGATACGCAGTATTTT; CDR3: CSAREFTSGSVTDTQYF
V: TRBV12-3/TRBV12-4; D: TRBD1; J: TRBJ2-5; size: .; DNA: TGTGCCAGCAGTGGGGACAGGGTTACTAAAGAGACCCAGTACTTC; CDR3: CASSGDRVTKETQYF
V: TRBV5-1; D: .; J: TRBJ2-3; size: few; DNA: TGCGCCAGCAGCATTTCCACGACTCCCGGGACAGATACGCAGTATTTT; CDR3: CASSISTTPGTDTQYF
V: TRBV19; D: .; J: TRBJ2-3; size: .; DNA: TGTGCCAGTAAGATGGGGGATACGCAGTATTTT; CDR3: CASKMGDTQYF
V: TRBV9; D: TRBD2; J: TRBJ2-1; size: .; DNA: TGTGCCAGCAGCGTAAGAGGGAAGCGGGATGGTTACAATGAGCAGTTCTTC; CDR3: CASSVRGKRDGYNEQFF
V: TRBV7-8; D: TRBD1; J: TRBJ1-1; size: many; DNA: TGTGCCAGCAGCCCAGCCGGGACAGGGAACACTGAAGCTTTCTTT; CDR3: CASSPAGTGNTEAFF
V: TRBV27; D: .; J: TRBJ1-2; size: .; DNA: TGTGCCAGCAGTCCCCCGGGGGGTAACTATGGCTACACCTTC; CDR3: CASSPPGGNYGYTF
V: TRBV6-5; D: .; J: TRBJ2-2; size: few; DNA: TGTGCCAGCAGGGGCAGACCCGCCCGGGAGCTGTTTTTT; CDR3: CASRGRPARELFF
V: TRBV18; D: .; J: TRBJ1-5; size: many; DNA: TGTGCCAGCTCACTATCTAGCAATCAGCCCCAGCATTTT; CDR3: CASSLSSNQPQHF
V: TRBV10-1; D: TRBD2; J: TRBJ2-1; size: .; DNA: TGCGCCAGCAGTGGAAGCGGGACGCCCGACAATGAGCAGTTCTTC; CDR3: CASSGSGTPDNEQFF
V: TRBV20-1; D: TRBD2; J: TRBJ2-2; size: many; DNA: TGCAGTGCCCGTGCCGGTAGCGGGAGTTCGAGCACCGGGGAGCTGTTTTTT; CDR3: CSARAGSGSSSTGELFF
V: TRBV13; D: .; J: TRBJ1-2; size: few; DNA: TGTGCCAGCGACCCGGGAGTTGGGTATGGCTATGGCTACACCTTC; CDR3: CASDPGVGYGYGYTF
V: TRBV27; D: .; J: TRBJ2-6; size: .; DNA: TGTGCCAGCAGTCTCCTCTTAGGCGAACCTGGGGCCAACGTCCTGACTTTC; CDR3: CASSLLLGEPGANVLTF
V: TRBV7-9; D: TRBD1; J: TRBJ2-7; size: many; DNA: TGTGCCAGCAGCCTTAGGACAGGGATAGAATACGAGCAGTACTTC; CDR3: CASSLRTGIEYEQYF
V: TRBV7-2; D: .; J: TRBJ2-1; size: .; DNA: TGTGCCAGCAGCCTTACACCAGGAAATGAGCAGTTCTTC; CDR3: CASSLTPGNEQFF
V: TRBV6-2/TRBV6-3; D: .; J: TRBJ2-7; size: few; DNA: TGTGCCAGCAGTCCTCCCCGGGGCGAGCAGTACTTC; CDR3: CASSPPRGEQYF
V: TRBV6-6; D: TRBD2; J: TRBJ2-3; size: .; DNA: TGTGCCAGCAGTTCCACTCCTTGGACTAGCGAAGGCACAGATACGCAGTATTTT; CDR3: CASSSTPWTSEGTDTQYF